The rows below give T cell receptor beta chains drawn from one sample of a study of shared clonotypes between healthy human individuals. Sequencing used immunoSEQ multiplex PCR; TCRdb keeps in-frame clones, though not all of them. The repertoire consists of roughly 2.1 million clones, with roughly 91% occurring once and the leading ten covering approximately 1.7%. The sample was naive CD8+ T cells from PBMCs. The origin of the receptors is a man younger than 30 in good health. Some clones in this sample may be carry-over from other donors' samples. Both conserved end residues are part of each CDR3. D genes are given only for firm matches. Clone size is given for some rows only: seen once, a few or many times, or a class if the clone is expanded.

d_call,j_call,clone_size,v_call,cdr3_aa,cdr3_nt
.,TRBJ1-4,.,TRBV19,CASSNTAATNEKLFF,TGTGCCAGTAGTAACACGGCAGCAACTAATGAAAAACTGTTTTTT
.,TRBJ2-7,.,TRBV6-6,CASSYSTAVLYEQYF,TGTGCCAGCAGTTACTCGACAGCCGTACTCTACGAGCAGTACTTC
.,TRBJ2-7,.,TRBV9,CASSGQGGYEQYF,TGTGCCAGCAGCGGCCAGGGGGGCTACGAGCAGTACTTC
TRBD1,TRBJ2-1,.,TRBV10-3,CAIRGLGQGSNEQFF,TGTGCCATCAGGGGATTGGGACAGGGATCCAATGAGCAGTTCTTC
.,TRBJ2-1,.,TRBV5-8,CASSLAQVGSYNEQFF,TGTGCCAGCAGCTTGGCGCAGGTGGGGTCCTACAATGAGCAGTTCTTC
.,TRBJ1-1,.,TRBV28,CASSLDGMNTEAFF,TGTGCCAGCAGCCTAGACGGCATGAACACTGAAGCTTTCTTT
TRBD1,TRBJ1-5,.,TRBV5-1,CASRADRGLNQPQHF,TGCGCCAGCAGAGCCGACAGGGGGCTAAATCAGCCCCAGCATTTT
.,TRBJ2-7,.,TRBV28,CASSPSLAAYEQYF,TGTGCCAGCAGTCCAAGCCTGGCCGCCTACGAGCAGTACTTC
.,TRBJ2-1,.,TRBV30,CAWSVRVSYNEQFF,TGTGCCTGGAGTGTCAGGGTCTCCTACAATGAGCAGTTCTTC
TRBD2,TRBJ2-7,.,TRBV27,CASSPPPGTSGYEQYF,TGTGCCAGCAGCCCACCCCCCGGGACTAGCGGTTACGAGCAGTACTTC
.,TRBJ1-5,.,TRBV10-3,CAISEKGNQPQHF,TGTGCCATCAGTGAGAAGGGCAATCAGCCCCAGCATTTT
.,TRBJ1-2,.,TRBV27,CASSFSQSYGYTF,TGTGCCAGCAGTTTCTCGCAGAGCTATGGCTACACCTTC
TRBD1,TRBJ2-2,once,TRBV9,CASSTRTGTGELFF,TGTGCCAGCAGCACCCGGACAGGGACCGGGGAGCTGTTTTTT
TRBD2,TRBJ2-3,.,TRBV30,CAWSGLAGPTDTQYF,TGTGCCTGGAGTGGACTAGCGGGACCCACAGATACGCAGTATTTT
TRBD2,TRBJ2-7,.,TRBV27,CASSSREEFYEQYF,TGTGCCAGCAGTTCACGGGAGGAATTCTACGAGCAGTACTTC
.,TRBJ2-5,.,TRBV10-3,CAISGSGAGETQYF,TGTGCCATCAGTGGATCGGGGGCAGGGGAGACCCAGTACTTC
.,TRBJ1-3,.,TRBV19,CASSLGLESGNTIYF,TGTGCCAGTAGTTTGGGACTGGAGTCCGGAAACACCATATATTTT
.,TRBJ2-7,.,TRBV27,CASSSASGIGSYEQYF,TGTGCCAGCAGTTCCGCCTCGGGGATCGGGTCCTACGAGCAGTACTTC
TRBD2,TRBJ2-7,.,TRBV30,CAWCPRLAGGGEQYF,TGTGCCTGGTGCCCCAGACTAGCGGGAGGGGGCGAGCAGTACTTC
TRBD1,TRBJ2-5,once,TRBV5-6,CASRPGQGPSRETQYF,TGTGCCAGCAGGCCGGGACAGGGGCCTTCCAGAGAGACCCAGTACTTC
.,TRBJ2-1,.,TRBV19,CASSPSVSPYNEQFF,TGTGCCAGTAGCCCGTCCGTGAGCCCCTACAATGAGCAGTTCTTC
.,TRBJ1-4,.,TRBV7-9,CASSSPGGLNEKLFF,TGTGCCAGCAGCTCTCCGGGGGGCTTGAATGAAAAACTGTTTTTT
.,TRBJ1-4,.,TRBV5-1,CASSRRGGGDNEKLFF,TGCGCCAGCAGTCGCAGAGGGGGTGGGGATAATGAAAAACTGTTTTTT
.,TRBJ2-7,.,TRBV27,CASIGMLDEQYF,TGTGCCAGCATAGGGATGTTGGACGAGCAGTACTTC
TRBD1,TRBJ1-2,.,TRBV27,CASSPGTGYYGYTF,TGTGCCAGCAGTCCGGGGACAGGGTACTATGGCTACACCTTC
TRBD1,TRBJ1-5,.,TRBV28,CASSFKGTGAAQPQHF,TGTGCCAGCAGTTTTAAGGGGACAGGGGCCGCTCAGCCCCAGCATTTT
.,TRBJ1-1,.,TRBV6-6,CASSFGGHTEAFF,TGTGCCAGCAGTTTCGGAGGGCATACTGAAGCTTTCTTT
.,TRBJ2-3,.,TRBV27,CASSLLATLFTDTQYF,TGTGCCAGCAGTTTACTAGCAACCCTCTTCACAGATACGCAGTATTTT
.,TRBJ2-7,.,TRBV9,CASSPTEVYHEQYF,TGTGCCAGCAGCCCGACGGAGGTCTACCACGAGCAGTACTTC
.,TRBJ1-2,.,TRBV30,CAWSDRLHYGYTF,TGTGCCTGGAGCGACAGACTACACTATGGCTACACCTTC
.,TRBJ2-1,.,TRBV4-2,CASSQETGEPYNEQFF,TGTGCCAGCAGCCAAGAGACGGGAGAGCCCTACAATGAGCAGTTCTTC
.,TRBJ1-2,.,TRBV5-4,CASSLGDIYGYTF,TGTGCCAGCAGCTTGGGGGACATTTATGGCTACACCTTC
.,TRBJ1-2,.,TRBV19,CASSVLPGVNGYTF,TGTGCCAGTAGTGTTCTTCCAGGGGTTAATGGCTACACCTTC
.,TRBJ1-2,.,TRBV4-1,CASSHLTQSNYGYTF,TGCGCCAGCAGCCACTTGACACAGTCTAACTATGGCTACACCTTC
TRBD2,TRBJ2-2,.,TRBV5-1,CASSQTSGRANTGELFF,TGCGCCAGCAGCCAGACTAGCGGGAGAGCGAACACCGGGGAGCTGTTTTTT
.,TRBJ2-2,.,TRBV7-9,CASSLAVGELFF,TGTGCCAGCAGCTTAGCTGTCGGGGAGCTGTTTTTT
TRBD1,TRBJ2-7,.,TRBV19,CASSISGTGSYEQYF,TGTGCCAGTAGTATATCAGGGACAGGGTCCTACGAGCAGTACTTC
.,TRBJ1-5,.,TRBV19,CASSPVKGSNQPQHF,TGTGCCAGTAGCCCTGTAAAGGGGAGCAATCAGCCCCAGCATTTT
TRBD2,TRBJ2-1,.,TRBV7-6,CASSSRGGFLYNEQFF,TGTGCCAGCAGCTCCCGGGGGGGGTTTTTGTACAATGAGCAGTTCTTC
TRBD2,TRBJ2-5,.,TRBV7-9,CASSLVFRLAGDEQETQYF,TGTGCCAGCAGCTTAGTGTTTCGACTAGCGGGAGACGAACAAGAGACCCAGTACTTC
.,TRBJ1-1,.,TRBV28,CASSWQGDTEAFF,TGTGCCAGCAGTTGGCAGGGTGACACTGAAGCTTTCTTT
.,TRBJ2-7,.,TRBV27,CASSLGVSSPREQYF,TGTGCCAGCAGTTTGGGGGTTTCCTCTCCTCGAGAGCAGTACTTC
TRBD2,TRBJ2-3,.,TRBV9,CASSVEREGISTDTQYF,TGTGCCAGCAGCGTAGAGCGGGAGGGGATATCGACAGATACGCAGTATTTT
.,TRBJ1-2,few,TRBV30,CAWKSLHYGYTF,TGTGCCTGGAAGTCGCTTCACTATGGCTACACCTTC
.,TRBJ1-3,.,TRBV9,CASSPRGGDTIYF,TGTGCCAGCAGCCCTCGGGGGGGAGACACCATATATTTT
.,TRBJ2-1,.,TRBV9,CASSFAGTRGDEQFF,TGTGCCAGCAGCTTCGCCGGGACCCGTGGGGATGAGCAGTTCTTC
.,TRBJ1-2,.,TRBV5-6,CASSSRTEIYGYTF,TGTGCCAGCAGCTCCAGGACGGAAATTTATGGCTACACCTTC
.,TRBJ2-6,.,TRBV15,CATSRGSGANVLTF,TGTGCCACCAGCAGGGGATCAGGGGCCAACGTCCTGACTTTC
.,TRBJ1-1,.,TRBV5-8,CASSFQEATEAFF,TGTGCCAGCAGCTTTCAGGAGGCCACTGAAGCTTTCTTT
.,TRBJ2-2,.,TRBV5-6,CASSEDSTNTGELFF,TGTGCCAGCAGCGAGGACAGTACGAACACCGGGGAGCTGTTTTTT
TRBD1,TRBJ1-1,.,TRBV15,CATSGDRGGWTEAFF,TGTGCCACCAGCGGCGACAGGGGCGGATGGACTGAAGCTTTCTTT
.,TRBJ1-3,.,TRBV5-8,CASSLWGRGNTIYF,TGTGCCAGCAGCTTGTGGGGGAGAGGAAACACCATATATTTT
.,TRBJ2-5,.,TRBV28,CASSPTGGWGETQYF,TGTGCCAGCAGCCCCACGGGGGGCTGGGGAGAGACCCAGTACTTC
.,TRBJ2-5,.,TRBV9,CASSVVGQGTQYF,TGTGCCAGCAGCGTAGTTGGCCAAGGGACCCAGTACTTC
.,TRBJ2-2,.,TRBV11-2,CASRSRALNTGELFF,TGTGCCAGCAGATCACGCGCGTTGAACACCGGGGAGCTGTTTTTT